The sequence of this T cell receptor (beta chain) was determined in a study of T-cell reconstitution after alpha-beta-depleted transplantation in children. This CDR3 is 15 amino acids long. CDR1 and CDR2 (germline): SGHTA, FQGNSA. The V gene lost 2 bases and the J gene lost 3 bases, with 11 bases spanning the gap. Construction of the TCRbeta library involved unique molecular identifiers. From the PCR reads, TCRdb called clonotypes with MiXCR, one entry per CDR3 protein. The sample consists of around 370,000 distinct CDR3 sequences, approximately 10% of them appearing once. The table lists this clonotype with a few counts.

This sequence joins TRBV7-2 and TRBJ1-5; D not certain. This receptor was obtained from a human donor who donated a stem cell graft to a child with acute lymphoblastic leukemia. The sequencing used PBMCs from the stem cell graft donor, collected from the stem cell graft. The CDR3 DNA reads TGTGCCAGCAGCTTAAGACCGTCAATCAATCAGCCCCAGCATTTT. This encodes CASSLRPSINQPQHF.